The sample holds a few counts of the clone carrying this TCR beta chain. As yet, its antigen is unknown. The CDR3 length is 13 residues. Trimming shortened V by 4 bases and J by 0 bases, and 7 bases separated the two germline ends. CDR1 is SEHNR, CDR2 FQNEAQ, per germline (reference sequence). The sample originates from a study of cytomegalovirus exposure and HLA in healthy donors. General study findings and limits: A prior analysis recorded that most TCR beta V segments were productive about 87% or about 30% of the time.

Researchers ran the PCR with 60 Vbeta and 13 Jbeta primers. Per the authors' pipeline: Some 12 million shared chains were among the 60 million to 80 million unique TCR beta chains that a later analysis counted. The data were produced by immunoSEQ multiplex PCR, yet TCRdb's version contains in-frame clones alone and is incomplete. V, J and clone size derive from that table, while D and trimming were established from the DNA sequence. This table has approximately 100,000 clones, roughly 70% appearing once. The rearrangement joins TRBV7-9 to TRBJ2-7, with D uncertain. Sample: PBMCs. The sequence derives from a woman between 50 and 59 years old in good health and CMV-seronegative. CDR3 region: CASSSAASYEQYF. CDR3 coding DNA: TGTGCCAGCAGCTCCGCGGCCTCCTACGAGCAGTACTTC.